The clone carrying this TCR beta chain showed up just a few times. V trimming: 2 bases; J trimming: 1 base; junction bases outside the gene matches: 2. The CDR3 spans 14 residues. Germline-derived CDR1 and CDR2 are ENHRY and SYGVKD. This record belongs to a study of blood T cell repertoires in COVID-19. Repertoires were generated with immunoSEQ multiplex PCR, while TCRdb's copy carries only in-frame clones and drops some. The sample records roughly 200,000 clones, roughly 88% being singletons. The sequence came from a human donor with active or convalescent COVID-19. The donor label of this sample is uncertain. What was sequenced was peripheral blood. The chain employs TRBV10-3 and TRBJ2-7, with 7 positions matching TRBD1. The CDR3 DNA reads TGTGCCATCAGTGAGGCGACAGGGTCCTACGAGCAGTACTTC. It is translated as CAISEATGSYEQYF.